Each of the 22 T cell receptor beta chains below was sequenced from the same sample in a study of T cell repertoires in cytomegalovirus infection. The antigens for these receptors are not known. MiXCR was run by TCRdb on the reads, yielding one entry per CDR3 protein. The sample records some 500,000 distinct CDR3 sequences, 30% to 35% being singletons. This specimen was cultured PBMCs, taken from culture after CMV antigen stimulation. The receptors come from a human donor in good health (CMV status not recorded). Some clones in this sample may be carry-over from other donors' samples.

CDR3 nucleotides: TGCGCCAGCAGCTTCCAAAGACTAGCGGGAGCGGCTGAGCAGTTCTTC. Residues: CASSFQRLAGAAEQFF. V usage is TRBV4-1 and J usage is TRBJ2-1; 12 bases are a match to TRBD2. V lost 5 bases to trimming and J lost 9 bases; unmatched junction nucleotides: 11. Germline V CDR1 and CDR2: MGHRA, YSYEKL. CDR3 length: 16 amino acids.

This clonotype was seen a few times. CDR3 residues: CASSLGQGARIHGYTF. The CDR3 DNA sequence: TGTGCCAGCAGCCTCGGACAGGGGGCAAGGATCCATGGCTACACCTTC. The chain couples TRBV5-8 to TRBJ1-2; 11 bases are shared with TRBD1. Germline V gives CDR1 SGHTS, CDR2 YDEGEE. This CDR3 region has 16 residues. Trimming removed 4 bases from V and 6 bases from J; junction bases left unmatched: 11.

This clonotype came up a few times. This chain connects TRBV19 to TRBJ1-1; D perhaps matches TRBD1 (5 bases). V lost 8 bases, J lost 2 bases, and 15 bases lay in between. Germline V gene sequence: CDR1 LNHDA, CDR2 SQIVND (reference sequence). CDR3 length: 14 residues. The CDR3 region is CASSGWGFNTEAFF. The DNA for the CDR3 is TGTGCCAGTTCCGGGTGGGGGTTCAACACTGAAGCTTTCTTT.

V is TRBV29-1 and J is TRBJ2-3; possible D gene TRBD2, 7 bases. The CDR3 is made up of 15 amino acids. V lost 6 bases and J 2 bases, leaving 18 bases between the germline ends. The germline CDR1 and CDR2 sequences are SQVTM and ANQGSEA. CDR3 coding DNA: TGCAGCGTGGGGGCTTGGCGGGAGACCACAGATACGCAGTATTTT. Translated: CSVGAWRETTDTQYF.

The rearrangement joins TRBV7-8 to TRBJ2-3, with no clear D. The CDR3 length is 15 residues. V was trimmed by 5 bases and J by 3 bases, leaving 15 bases between them. Germline V gives CDR1 SGHVS, CDR2 FQNEAQ. For the CDR3, the DNA is TGTGCCAGCAGCGCCCAACCCCCGAGGACAGATACGCAGTATTTT. Its translation is CASSAQPPRTDTQYF.

This sequence joins TRBV7-9 and TRBJ2-5; tentatively, D is TRBD1 or TRBD2 (5 bases each). Trimming removed 5 bases from V and 5 bases from J, with 24 bases in between. The CDR3 spans 17 residues. Germline assignment: CDR1 SEHNR and CDR2 FQNEAQ (reference sequence). CDR3 sequence reads: CASSPRWDQEHSETQYF. The CDR3 DNA reads TGTGCCAGCAGCCCGAGATGGGACCAAGAACACAGCGAGACCCAGTACTTC.

A single count supports this clonotype. The chain carries TRBV24-1 and TRBJ2-6, with TRBD1 matching 9 bases. Unmatched junction bases numbered 17, after V lost 2 bases and J lost 1 base. CDR1 KGHDR and CDR2 SFDVKD come from the germline V gene. The CDR3 loop spans 22 amino acids. The CDR3 coding sequence is TGTGCCACCAGTGATTACCTTTTCTACACTCCGACAGGGGGGTCTGGGGCCAACGTCCTGACTTTC. Amino acid sequence: CATSDYLFYTPTGGSGANVLTF.

This clonotype was seen only a few times. This chain links TRBV28 with TRBJ2-1; 13 bases align to TRBD2. Per the germline V gene, CDR1 is MDHEN and CDR2 is SYDVKM. The CDR3 is 18 amino acids. The V segment lost 3 bases and the J segment 7 bases; nucleotides outside the gene matches: 12. For the CDR3, the DNA is TGTGCCAGCAGTTTGGATTGGGCAGGACTAGCGGGAGTTAATGAGCAGTTCTTC. Amino acids: CASSLDWAGLAGVNEQFF.

This clonotype was counted a few times. The V and J genes are TRBV7-2 and TRBJ2-1; D is perhaps TRBD2 (5 bases). This CDR3 has 17 amino acids. CDR1 is SGHTA and CDR2 is FQGNSA in the germline V gene. Trimming stripped 5 bases from V and 1 base from J, with 18 bases between. The CDR3 nucleotides read TGTGCCAGCAGCCGCGGACTTCTTAAAAAATCCTACAATGAGCAGTTCTTC. This codes for CASSRGLLKKSYNEQFF.

This clonotype has only a few counts. This rearrangement joins TRBV11-3 to TRBJ2-1; 8 nucleotides line up with TRBD1. The CDR3 is 16 amino acids. From germline, CDR1 is SGHNT and CDR2 YENEEA. The junction had 10 bases not matched to a gene; V was cut back by 1 base and J by 8 bases. The CDR3, as DNA: TGTGCCAGCAGCTTAGGTTTTCAGGGGGCAGTGGATGAGCAGTTCTTC. Residues: CASSLGFQGAVDEQFF.

J is TRBJ1-1 and V is TRBV6-5, with 8 nucleotides matching TRBD1. This CDR3 is built from 15 residues. Germline V CDR1 and CDR2: MNHEY, SVGAGI. J lost 4 bases, V lost 7 bases, and 11 bases had no gene match. The CDR3 DNA sequence: TGTGCCAGCACCGCCGACAGGGGCCGGGGCACTGAAGCTTTCTTT. This sequence encodes CASTADRGRGTEAFF.

J is TRBJ2-7 and V is TRBV19; D gene uncertain. Germline V CDR1 and CDR2: LNHDA, SQIVND (reference sequence). V was clipped by 2 bases and J by 6 bases, with 11 bases between them. There are 13 residues in the CDR3. The CDR3 sequence: CASSITPRSEQYV. CDR3 nucleotides: TGTGCCAGTAGTATAACCCCTAGGAGCGAGCAGTACGTC.

This clonotype was seen only a few times. CDR3 amino acids: CASSQDSRGGFYNEQFF. The DNA of the CDR3 is TGCGCCAGCAGCCAAGATTCACGCGGGGGGTTCTACAATGAGCAGTTCTTC. The gene calls are TRBV4-3 and TRBJ2-1, with 8 bases that match TRBD2. The V segment lost 0 bases and the J segment 3 bases; nucleotides outside the gene matches: 7. Germline lookup yields CDR1 LGHNA and CDR2 YSLEER. This CDR3 region has 17 residues.

The genes are TRBV15 and TRBJ1-1; TRBD1 aligns across 11 bases. The CDR3 has 14 amino acids. Germline trimming cut 4 bases from V and 8 bases from J; bases unmatched to any gene: 6. Germline V gene data show CDR1 as LNHNV and CDR2 as YYDKDF (reference sequence). This CDR3 is CATSMDRGHREAFF. Here the CDR3 DNA reads TGTGCCACCAGCATGGACAGGGGGCATAGGGAAGCTTTCTTT.

The chain couples TRBV7-2 to TRBJ2-1, with 8 bases aligning to TRBD2. Germline V lookup: CDR1 SGHTA, CDR2 FQGNSA. The V segment lost 3 bases and the J segment 0 bases; nucleotides outside the gene matches: 4. The CDR3 totals 16 residues. DNA for the CDR3: TGTGCCAGCAGCTTCCGGGGGGGGGCCTCCTACAATGAGCAGTTCTTC. Amino acids: CASSFRGGASYNEQFF. The full variable domain, completed using reference TRBV7-2 and TRBJ2-1, is GAGVSQSPSNKVTEKGKDVELRCDPISGHTALYWYRQSLGQGLEFLIYFQGNSAPDKSGLPSDRFSAERTGGSVSTLTIQRTQQEDSAVYLCASSFRGGASYNEQFFGPGTRLTVL.

The J gene is TRBJ2-5, the V gene TRBV5-4; D possibly corresponds to TRBD1 (8 bases). V lost 1 base and J lost 1, with 11 bases in between. The CDR3 runs 15 residues. Germline CDR1 is SGHNT and CDR2 is YYREEE (reference sequence). The CDR3 sequence: CASSLTGGGQETQYF. CDR3 DNA sequence: TGTGCCAGCAGCTTGACAGGGGGGGGCCAAGAGACCCAGTACTTC.

Notes on this clonotype: One end of the junction does not line up with germline, which may come from a read error. The chain uses TRBV7-9 and TRBJ1-6; 7 bases align to TRBD1. From germline, CDR1 is SEHNR and CDR2 FQNEAQ (reference sequence). The CDR3 contains 17 residues. The CDR3 coding sequence is TGTGCCAGCAGCTTAGGCCCGAGACAGGGTACCAATTCACCCCACCACTTT. It specifies CASSLGPRQGTNSPHHF. Using reference TRBV7-9 and TRBJ1-6 for the parts outside the CDR3, the full variable domain is DTGVSQNPRHKITKRGQNVTFRCDPISEHNRLYWYRQTLGQGPEFLTYFQNEAQLEKSRLLSDRFSAERPKGSFSTLEIQRTEQGDSAMYLCASSLGPRQGTNSPHHFGNGTRLTVT.

The rearrangement uses TRBV29-1 and TRBJ1-1; no clear D gene. The germline CDR1 and CDR2 sequences are SQVTM and ANQGSEA. The V end lost 0 bases, the J end lost 2 bases, and 16 bases lay between the germline ends. This CDR3 is built from 16 residues. This CDR3 is CSVEDRWGDPNTEAFF. The CDR3 DNA is TGCAGCGTTGAAGATCGGTGGGGAGACCCAAACACTGAAGCTTTCTTT.

This clonotype was recorded a few times. The gene calls are TRBV12-5 and TRBJ1-1; weak D call: TRBD1 (6 bases). Germline CDR1 is LGHNT and CDR2 is FRNRAP. Trimming took off 6 bases at V and 6 bases at J, with 14 bases between the two ends. The CDR3 is 13 amino acids. CDR3: CASGEDRTPEAFF. The CDR3 DNA sequence: TGTGCTAGTGGCGAGGACAGAACCCCTGAAGCTTTCTTT.

The V and J genes are TRBV5-5 and TRBJ1-1, with unresolved D. With 0 bases removed from V and 5 bases from J, the gap between germline ends came to 14 bases. The germline V gene encodes CDR1 SGHKS and CDR2 YYEKEE (reference sequence). This CDR3 has 15 residues. The CDR3, as DNA: TGTGCCAGCAGCTTGGGCCCGGGTATCGCTACTGAAGCTTTCTTT. This translates into CASSLGPGIATEAFF.

The CDR3 DNA reads TGTGCCAGCAGCTTTCCCCTCAACAGGGGTCCTTTGTACTTC. Translated, it gives CASSFPLNRGPLYF. The V call is TRBV7-2, the J call TRBJ2-4, with 7 bases matching TRBD1. The CDR3 sequence is 14 residues long. Germline V gene lookup returns CDR1 SGHTA and CDR2 FQGNSA. V was clipped by 3 bases and J by 15 bases; unmatched bases: 14.

The chain carries TRBV7-6 and TRBJ1-1; a possible D gene is TRBD1 (5 bases). The CDR3 is 14 residues long. Trimming took 1 base from V and 7 from J, leaving 13 bases between them. Germline V gene sequence: CDR1 SGHVS, CDR2 FNYEAQ. CDR3 bases: TGTGCCAGCAGCTTAGAGGTCGGGGGAGGTGAAGCTTTCTTT. It translates to CASSLEVGGGEAFF.